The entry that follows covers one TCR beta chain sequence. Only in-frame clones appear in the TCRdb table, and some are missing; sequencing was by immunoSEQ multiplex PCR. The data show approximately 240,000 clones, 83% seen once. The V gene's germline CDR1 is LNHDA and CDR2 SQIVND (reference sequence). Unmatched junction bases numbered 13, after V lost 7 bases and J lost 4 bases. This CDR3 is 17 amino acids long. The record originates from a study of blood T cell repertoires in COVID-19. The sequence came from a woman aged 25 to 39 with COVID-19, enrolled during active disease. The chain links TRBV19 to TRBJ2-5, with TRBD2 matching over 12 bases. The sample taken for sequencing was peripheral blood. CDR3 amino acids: CASTTRPGLAGIETQYF. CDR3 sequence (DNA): TGTGCCAGTACCACTCGACCCGGACTAGCGGGGATAGAGACCCAGTACTTC.